This TCR beta chain was found in a study of blood T cell repertoires in COVID-19. Authors' data handling: It was from reference gene primer amplification that nucleated cell counts were estimated. Measured with immunoSEQ multiplex PCR; TCRdb has only the in-frame clones, and not every one. V and J calls and clone size are copied from that table; D and trimming were computed from the DNA. The table includes fewer than 60,000 clones, around 88% detected once. CDR3 length: 17 residues. Germline CDR1 is SGHRS and CDR2 is YFSETQ. Trimming at V came to 1 base and at J to 3 bases, leaving 6 bases not matched to a gene.

The sequence came from a woman of 80 years or more with acute or convalescent COVID-19. Material for sequencing was peripheral blood. This chain uses TRBV5-1 with TRBJ2-1, with TRBD2 matching over 11 bases. The DNA for the CDR3 is TGCGCCAGCAGCTTGTTCACTAGCGGGAGTGACTACAATGAGCAGTTCTTC. It codes for CASSLFTSGSDYNEQFF.